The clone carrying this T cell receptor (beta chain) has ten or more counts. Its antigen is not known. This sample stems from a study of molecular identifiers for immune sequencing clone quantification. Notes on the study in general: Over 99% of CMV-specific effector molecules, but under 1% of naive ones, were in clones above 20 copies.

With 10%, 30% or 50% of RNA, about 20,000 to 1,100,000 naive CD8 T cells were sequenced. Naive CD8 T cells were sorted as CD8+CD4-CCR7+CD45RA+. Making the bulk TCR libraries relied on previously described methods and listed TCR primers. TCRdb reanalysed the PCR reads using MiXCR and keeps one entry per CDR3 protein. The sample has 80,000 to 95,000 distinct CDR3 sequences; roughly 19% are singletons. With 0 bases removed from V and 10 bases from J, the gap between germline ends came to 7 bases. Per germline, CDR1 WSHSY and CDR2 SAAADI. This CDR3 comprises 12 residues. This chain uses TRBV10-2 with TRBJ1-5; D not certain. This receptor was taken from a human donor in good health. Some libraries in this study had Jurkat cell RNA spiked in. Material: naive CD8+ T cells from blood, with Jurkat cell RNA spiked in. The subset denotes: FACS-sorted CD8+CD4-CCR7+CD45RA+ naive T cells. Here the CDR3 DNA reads TGCGCCAGCAGTGAGTCGCGGGGTCCCCAGCATTTT. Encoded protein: CASSESRGPQHF.